The 14 T cell receptor beta chains reported below all come from one sample, sequenced in a study of CXCR3-negative and CXCR3-positive naive CD8 T cells. Whole-study results and caveats: A higher hydrophobicity marked the TRB CDR3s of CXCR3-positive naive cells versus CXCR3-negative naive cells.

These receptors are not linked to any known antigen. Carrying UMI labels, the TRB cDNA libraries were prepared through 5' RACE. TCRdb processed the 5' RACE reads again and assigns one entry to each CDR3 protein, with no DNA. This sample's table has about 57,000 distinct CDR3 sequences. Source material: naive CXCR3+ CD8+ T cells from blood. Subset: CD45RO-CCR7+CD27+CD95- naive CD8+ T cells expressing CXCR3 (TNR3+). These receptors were collected from a human donor in good health. Some clones in this sample may be carry-over from other donors' samples.

The chain couples TRBV6-6 to TRBJ2-5; TCRdb indicates TRBD1, and absent DNA this call remains unverified. Looked up from germline, CDR1 is MNHNY and CDR2 is SVGAGI (reference sequence). This CDR3 is built from 15 residues. The CDR3 loop reads CASSTLTATGETQYF.

The V and J genes are TRBV20-1 and TRBJ2-7; TCRdb's D call, TRBD1, is unchecked because there is no DNA. The CDR3 is 14 amino acids. Germline CDR1 DFQATT, CDR2 SNEGSKA (reference sequence). The CDR3 here is CSARPGTGPYEQYF.

The chain recombines TRBV12-3 or TRBV12-4 with TRBJ1-2. The length of the CDR3 is 14 residues. CDR3 residues: CASSLGGAHNGYTF.

The rearrangement joins TRBV7-2 to TRBJ2-2. Germline lookup yields CDR1 SGHTA and CDR2 FQGNSA. The CDR3 has 13 residues. The CDR3 sequence: CASSKWDSGELFF.

The chain is built from TRBV29-1 and TRBJ2-5; the D call of TRBD1 rests on TCRdb alone, since no DNA is present to check it. This CDR3 region has 12 residues. Germline V gives CDR1 SQVTM, CDR2 ANQGSEA. The CDR3 sequence is CSVELRGETQYF.

J is TRBJ2-7 and V is TRBV14; TCRdb picks TRBD1, but there is no DNA to check that call. From germline, CDR1 is SGHDN and CDR2 FVKESK. The CDR3 contains 16 residues. The CDR3 is CASSQAPGGGFMEQYF. Using reference TRBV14 and TRBJ2-7 for the parts outside the CDR3, the full variable domain is EAGVTQFPSHSVIEKGQTVTLRCDPISGHDNLYWYRRVMGKEIKFLLHFVKESKQDESGMPNNRFLAERTGGTYSTLKVQPAELEDSGVYFCASSQAPGGGFMEQYFGPGTRLTVT.

The gene calls are TRBV20-1 and TRBJ1-5; the TCRdb call, TRBD1, lacks DNA for checking. The germline V gene has CDR1 DFQATT and CDR2 SNEGSKA (reference sequence). The CDR3 contains 13 residues. The chain's CDR3 is CSARSQGNQPQHF.

This chain uses TRBV4-2 with TRBJ2-1; the TCRdb D gene call, TRBD2, has no DNA to confirm it. Germline V gene data show CDR1 as LGHNA and CDR2 as YNFKEQ. The CDR3 spans 17 residues. The CDR3: CASSQEMGSGGGLEQFF.

The V gene is TRBV5-1, the J gene TRBJ1-6; TCRdb lists TRBD1, though no DNA is available to test this call. CDR1 is SGHRS and CDR2 is YFSETQ in the germline V gene. This CDR3 region has 17 residues. CDR3 loop: CASSLEGRGIDNSPLHF.

The rearrangement links TRBV12-3 or TRBV12-4 to TRBJ1-2; TCRdb indicates TRBD1, and absent DNA this call remains unverified. This CDR3 spans 14 amino acids. This CDR3 reads CASRSSTGSLGYTF.

The rearrangement joins TRBV25-1 to TRBJ2-1; lacking DNA, the TRBD1 call made by TCRdb goes unchecked. CDR1 and CDR2 from the germline V gene are MGHDK and SYGVNS. This CDR3 region has 14 residues. CDR3 protein: CASSGGAGANEQSF.

The rearrangement links TRBV7-3 to TRBJ2-1; the TRBD1 assignment by TCRdb is unverifiable without DNA. CDR1 SGHTA and CDR2 FQGTGA come from the germline V gene. This CDR3 comprises 15 residues. The CDR3 is CASSWDRDPYNEQFF.

This rearrangement joins TRBV12-3 or TRBV12-4 to TRBJ2-7; the TRBD1 assignment by TCRdb is unverifiable without DNA. The CDR3 is 16 amino acids. CDR3 in amino acids: CASSSTRTGPSYEQYF.

The V and J genes are TRBV7-2 and TRBJ2-7. This CDR3 comprises 11 residues. The germline gives CDR1 SGHTA, CDR2 FQGNSA. CDR3 loop: CASNLGYEQYF.